These T cell receptor beta chains were read from a single sample in a study of shared clonotypes between healthy human individuals. TCRdb keeps only in-frame clones here, not all; method: immunoSEQ multiplex PCR. Of 550,000 to 700,000 clones in the sample, around 78% were seen once. The sequenced sample consisted of memory CD4+ T cells sorted from blood. These receptors all come from a woman under 40 in good health. The conserved cysteine and the conserved F or W are not part of the CDR3 here. The order of the fields is J gene, V gene, clone size, CDR3 protein. Clone size appears in some rows only: once, few, many, or a class for an expanded clone.

J gene: TRBJ2-1
V gene: TRBV7-8
clone size: NA
CDR3 protein: ASSFRTSGSNEQF

J gene: TRBJ1-1
V gene: TRBV6-1
clone size: NA
CDR3 protein: ASSHTGVNTEAF

J gene: TRBJ2-5
V gene: TRBV5-4
clone size: few
CDR3 protein: ASSSTVYSETQY

J gene: TRBJ1-2
V gene: TRBV19
clone size: NA
CDR3 protein: ASSPRGTTDYGYT

J gene: TRBJ1-5
V gene: TRBV4-1
clone size: NA
CDR3 protein: ASSQDFSNQPQH

J gene: TRBJ1-2
V gene: TRBV4-1
clone size: few
CDR3 protein: ASSPVNRDSRSLNYGYT

J gene: TRBJ1-1
V gene: TRBV19
clone size: NA
CDR3 protein: ASRGRMNTEAF

J gene: TRBJ2-1
V gene: TRBV29-1
clone size: NA
CDR3 protein: SAERLAGGFHEQF

J gene: TRBJ1-3
V gene: TRBV30
clone size: NA
CDR3 protein: AWSGGSSGNTIY

J gene: TRBJ2-7
V gene: TRBV7-9
clone size: NA
CDR3 protein: ASSSRSGSYEQY

J gene: TRBJ2-7
V gene: TRBV2
clone size: NA
CDR3 protein: ASSFGQIYEQY

J gene: TRBJ2-6
V gene: TRBV7-2
clone size: NA
CDR3 protein: ASSFTGAGANVLT

J gene: TRBJ1-3
V gene: TRBV5-1
clone size: NA
CDR3 protein: ASSLGSLSGNTIY

J gene: TRBJ2-5
V gene: TRBV30
clone size: NA
CDR3 protein: AWSVGGTETQY

J gene: TRBJ2-1
V gene: TRBV7-9
clone size: NA
CDR3 protein: ASSLGSGEHNEQF

J gene: TRBJ2-6
V gene: TRBV18
clone size: NA
CDR3 protein: ASSPRASGANVLT

J gene: TRBJ1-5
V gene: TRBV28
clone size: NA
CDR3 protein: ASSFPDKSLGAQH

J gene: TRBJ1-2
V gene: TRBV19
clone size: NA
CDR3 protein: ASRSNSELYGYT

J gene: TRBJ1-1
V gene: TRBV28
clone size: NA
CDR3 protein: ASSLFPPKIGPSMNTEAF

J gene: TRBJ2-3
V gene: TRBV28
clone size: once
CDR3 protein: ASTGTGVGDTQY

J gene: TRBJ2-7
V gene: TRBV15
clone size: few
CDR3 protein: ATSRGSGSSYEQY

J gene: TRBJ1-2
V gene: TRBV10-3
clone size: NA
CDR3 protein: AISESKGWSYGYT

J gene: TRBJ2-7
V gene: TRBV19
clone size: NA
CDR3 protein: ASSSQTGEQY

J gene: TRBJ2-5
V gene: TRBV30
clone size: few
CDR3 protein: AWSGSGGQETQY

J gene: TRBJ2-1
V gene: TRBV18
clone size: NA
CDR3 protein: ASTNYGNEQF

J gene: TRBJ2-5
V gene: TRBV7-9
clone size: NA
CDR3 protein: ASSLSEQETQY

J gene: TRBJ1-3
V gene: TRBV5-1
clone size: NA
CDR3 protein: ASSGGTFGNTIY

J gene: TRBJ2-7
V gene: TRBV6-1
clone size: NA
CDR3 protein: ASTVDRGIGEQY

J gene: TRBJ2-1
V gene: TRBV10-1
clone size: NA
CDR3 protein: ASSSGTYNEQF

J gene: TRBJ1-2
V gene: TRBV6-1
clone size: NA
CDR3 protein: ASSEAGQGSYGYT

J gene: TRBJ1-1
V gene: TRBV19
clone size: NA
CDR3 protein: ASSAQGMNTEAF

J gene: TRBJ2-2
V gene: TRBV28
clone size: NA
CDR3 protein: ASSAFSGRALTGELF

J gene: TRBJ2-1
V gene: TRBV7-2
clone size: NA
CDR3 protein: ASRFGGTSGVNEQF

J gene: TRBJ1-5
V gene: TRBV7-2
clone size: NA
CDR3 protein: ASSLAGGGQPQH

J gene: TRBJ1-3
V gene: TRBV2
clone size: NA
CDR3 protein: ASSESRSGNTIY

J gene: TRBJ2-3
V gene: TRBV4-1
clone size: NA
CDR3 protein: ASSQELRGSGTDTQY

J gene: TRBJ1-2
V gene: TRBV18
clone size: NA
CDR3 protein: ASSPGQGIYGYT

J gene: TRBJ2-7
V gene: TRBV7-6
clone size: NA
CDR3 protein: ASSLRGRGDEQY

J gene: TRBJ1-5
V gene: TRBV28
clone size: NA
CDR3 protein: ASTGGGQPQH

J gene: TRBJ2-7
V gene: TRBV2
clone size: NA
CDR3 protein: ASSERLAGGEQY